This entry lists 16 T cell receptor beta chains sequenced from one sample in a study of vaccination and CD4 T cells after COVID-19. Once obtained from cultured CD4+ T cells, the DNA was sequenced using the Oncomine TCR Beta short-read assay. The source of extracted genomic DNA was cultured CD4+ T cells. TCRdb re-called the PCR reads through MiXCR, storing one row per CDR3 protein. The data hold fewer than 11,000 distinct CDR3 sequences, with 25% to 35% observed a single time. Noted treatment: 10-day PBMC culture with coronavirus spike peptide pools or control peptides (ViraFEST assay). Gathering of the CD4+ T cells, from the unexposed donor, took place before the COVID-19 pandemic (2011-2018). These receptors have no known antigen. Sequenced material: CD4+ T cells from blood, cultured in vitro. The receptors were sampled from a human donor in good health.

The V gene is TRBV20-1, the J gene TRBJ1-1; tentative D call: TRBD1 (5 bases). The CDR3 contains 13 residues. CDR1 is DFQATT and CDR2 is SNEGSKA in the germline V gene (reference sequence). V was pared by 6 bases and J by 1 base, with 12 bases between. The DNA for the CDR3 is TGCAGTGCCACGGGGGGAGCGAACACTGAAGCTTTCTTT. It yields the protein CSATGGANTEAFF.

Judged by abundance, this clonotype is medium-sized. V is TRBV7-2 and J is TRBJ1-6; D gene ambiguous. The length of the CDR3 is 13 residues. CDR1 and CDR2 (germline): SGHTA, FQGNSA. V dropped 1 base and J dropped 9 bases, with 7 bases sitting between them. CDR3 DNA sequence: TGTGCCAGCAGCTTAGTGGGGAGTTCACCCCTCCACTTT. Protein product: CASSLVGSSPLHF.

The chain recombines TRBV5-3 with TRBJ1-1; 8 positions agree with TRBD1. TRBV5-3 is placed among ORFs of uncertain function. The length of the CDR3 is 18 residues. V lost 2 bases to trimming and J lost 1 base; unmatched junction nucleotides: 13. CDR3 in amino acids: CARSFQDWGTGRNTEAFF. The CDR3 nucleotides are TGTGCCAGAAGCTTCCAGGATTGGGGGACAGGCCGGAACACTGAAGCTTTCTTT.

This clonotype was seen a handful of times. This chain joins TRBV2 and TRBJ1-6, with D unclear. This CDR3 region has 14 residues. V was clipped by 6 bases and J by 8 bases, with 14 bases between them. The germline V gene encodes CDR1 SNHLY and CDR2 FYNNEI. DNA of the CDR3: TGTGCCAGCAGGACCCCCGCCGTGGATTCACCCCTCCACTTT. This encodes CASRTPAVDSPLHF.

The rearrangement uses TRBV7-9 and TRBJ2-6; 7 bases fit TRBD1. J was trimmed by 0 bases and V by 2 bases; bases with no gene match: 4. Germline CDR1 reads SEHNR; CDR2 reads FQNEAQ (reference sequence). This CDR3 spans 17 amino acids. The CDR3 DNA reads as TGTGCCAGCAGCTTATGGGACAGTGCCTCTGGGGCCAACGTCCTGACTTTC. It translates to CASSLWDSASGANVLTF. Full variable domain (missing parts from reference TRBV7-9 and TRBJ2-6): DTGVSQNPRHKITKRGQNVTFRCDPISEHNRLYWYRQTLGQGPEFLTYFQNEAQLEKSRLLSDRFSAERPKGSFSTLEIQRTEQGDSAMYLCASSLWDSASGANVLTFGAGSRLTVL.

This sequence joins TRBV6-1 and TRBJ1-2; 8 bases are shared with TRBD1. The V segment lost 6 bases and the J segment 4 bases; nucleotides outside the gene matches: 4. Per germline, CDR1 MNHNS and CDR2 SASEGT. The CDR3 consists of 13 residues. The CDR3 region is CASRGQGGYGYTF. CDR3 bases: TGTGCCAGCAGAGGACAGGGAGGCTATGGCTACACCTTC.

The rearrangement links TRBV4-3 to TRBJ1-3; D is perhaps TRBD1 (5 bases). V was trimmed by 3 bases and J by 0 bases, leaving 15 bases between them. CDR3 size: 17 residues. CDR1 and CDR2 from the germline V gene are LGHNA and YSLEER. The CDR3 DNA reads as TGCGCCAGCAGCCAGGGCTCGGGACCGGCCTCTGGAAACACCATATATTTT. Residues: CASSQGSGPASGNTIYF.

This clonotype was recorded a few times. This chain joins TRBV20-1 and TRBJ2-3; TRBD1 matches at 10 bases. The CDR3 is made up of 14 amino acids. Germline CDR1 and CDR2: DFQATT and SNEGSKA (reference sequence). V was clipped by 5 bases and J by 3 bases; unmatched bases: 5. DNA for the CDR3: TGCAGTGCTTCGACAGGGGGCCAGACAGATACGCAGTATTTT. This codes for CSASTGGQTDTQYF.

The V call is TRBV6-1, the J call TRBJ1-2; a possible D gene is TRBD1 (5 bases). The CDR3 extends over 14 amino acids. The germline V gene has CDR1 MNHNS and CDR2 SASEGT. Trimming removed 5 bases at V and 7 bases at J, with 17 bases between. The CDR3 loop reads CASSPGGDLRGYTF. CDR3 DNA sequence: TGTGCCAGCAGTCCTGGGGGGGATTTGCGTGGCTACACCTTC.

This chain connects TRBV5-1 to TRBJ2-7; 13 nucleotides line up with TRBD2. Germline CDR1 and CDR2: SGHRS and YFSETQ. The CDR3 is 15 amino acids. The trim removed 4 bases at V and 3 bases at J, leaving 4 bases unmatched. The CDR3, as DNA: TGCGCCAGCAGCCGGACTAGCGGGAGTGGCTACGAGCAGTACTTC. It translates to CASSRTSGSGYEQYF.

A note on this clonotype: An end of the junction differs from the germline gene, which may be a read error. The CDR3 sequence is CTSSLGGSGYTF. The CDR3 DNA follows: TGTACCAGCAGCTTAGGAGGGAGCGGCTACACCTTC. J is TRBJ1-2 and V is TRBV11-2; D gene ambiguous. The CDR3 has 12 residues. The germline V gene has CDR1 SGHAT and CDR2 FQNNGV.

This chain links TRBV6-2 or TRBV6-3 with TRBJ1-2, with 9 bases lining up with TRBD1. CDR1 is MNHEY and CDR2 is SVGEGT in the germline V gene. The CDR3 is 14 amino acids. With 7 bases clipped from V and 8 bases from J, the junction kept 11 bases outside the gene matches. The DNA of the CDR3 is TGTGCCAGCATGACCGGGACAGGGTCGCAGGGCTACACCTTC. This translates into CASMTGTGSQGYTF.

This clonotype showed up just a few times. The V and J genes are TRBV10-3 and TRBJ2-3, with TRBD2 matching 11 bases. Germline CDR1 is ENHRY and CDR2 is SYGVKD. CDR3 length: 15 amino acids. The V segment lost 6 bases and the J segment 4 bases; nucleotides outside the gene matches: 6. The CDR3 protein is CAISTSGSNADTQYF. Written as DNA, the CDR3 is TGTGCCATCAGCACTAGCGGGAGCAACGCAGATACGCAGTATTTT.

The rearrangement links TRBV6-2 or TRBV6-3 to TRBJ2-1; D ambiguous. The CDR3 runs to 11 residues. V gave up 5 bases and J gave up 5 bases, with 4 bases separating them. Germline assignment: CDR1 MNHEY and CDR2 SVGEGT. This CDR3 is CASSDNNEQFF. The CDR3, as DNA: TGTGCCAGCAGTGACAACAATGAGCAGTTCTTC.

By share, this clonotype counts as medium-sized. The chain joins TRBV7-6 to TRBJ2-7; 8 bases map to TRBD2. With 6 bases clipped from V and 1 base from J, the junction kept 2 bases outside the gene matches. CDR1 is SGHVS and CDR2 is FNYEAQ in the germline V gene. The length of the CDR3 is 13 residues. Here the CDR3 DNA reads TGTGCCAGCAGAGGGACTAGGTCCTACGAGCAGTACTTC. Residues: CASRGTRSYEQYF.

For this clonotype: Because the CDR3 is missing its conserved closing phenylalanine or tryptophan, this is likely a read error. The chain recombines TRBV7-3 with TRBJ1-1; weak D call: TRBD1 (5 bases). CDR3 length: 13 amino acids. Trimming stripped 5 bases from V and 5 bases from J, with 12 bases between. CDR1 is SGHTA and CDR2 is FQGTGA in the germline V gene. CDR3 DNA: TGTGCCAGCAGCCCAGACCCAGGGACTGAAGCTTTCCTT. It is translated as CASSPDPGTEAFL.